Listed below are T cell receptor beta chains from one sample, sequenced in a study of OX40 agonist ivuxolimab in advanced cancers. Clones were sequenced by immunoSEQ multiplex PCR, and TCRdb holds only the in-frame ones, with some missing. The data hold approximately 20,000 clones, with 65% to 70% observed a single time. The input for sequencing was CD4+ or CD8+ T cells sorted from blood, taken in a trial of the OX40 agonist ivuxolimab. These receptors were obtained from an adult with an advanced solid tumor such as melanoma, head and neck, liver or kidney cancer. The CDR3 runs from the conserved cysteine through the conserved F or W. The order of the fields is CDR3 length, J gene, V gene, CDR3 protein.

11 TRBJ1-2 TRBV25-1 CASSYQGGYTF
13 TRBJ2-7 TRBV6-5 CASSYGIGGEQYF
16 TRBJ1-2 TRBV28 CASSLSVRVRVNGYTF
14 TRBJ2-7 TRBV28 CASSPLAGSYEQYF
15 TRBJ1-2 TRBV4-3 CASSQATGGAYGYTF
15 TRBJ1-5 TRBV19 CASSIAGAGDQPQHF
15 TRBJ2-7 TRBV5-4 CASSAEGTALWEQYF
15 TRBJ2-5 TRBV6-1 CASSLVRGLQETQYF
16 TRBJ2-7 TRBV4-1 CASSQTGTAISYEQYF
15 TRBJ2-1 TRBV7-9 CASSFVQGQSNEQFF
15 TRBJ2-5 TRBV19 CASSIGFREQETQYF